Listed below are T cell receptor beta chains from one sample, sequenced in a study of shared clonotypes between healthy human individuals. Generated by immunoSEQ multiplex PCR, the TCRdb table keeps only in-frame clones and is missing some. The sample has 2 million to 2.5 million clones; 90% to 95% are singletons. The sample taken for sequencing was naive CD4+ T cells from PBMCs. The source of these receptors is a man aged 18 to 29 in good health. Some clones in this sample may be carry-over from other donors' samples. CDR3s include the opening cysteine and the closing phenylalanine or tryptophan. The order of the fields is V gene, J gene, clone size, D gene, CDR3 protein, CDR3 DNA. D genes are given only for firm matches. The size field is filled for only some rows; it gives once, few, many or a size class.

TRBV14	TRBJ2-5	once	TRBD2	CASSQGTRRQETQYF	TGTGCCAGCAGCCAAGGGACTAGAAGACAAGAGACCCAGTACTTC
TRBV19	TRBJ1-4	NA	NA	CASSAGGRLNEKLFF	TGTGCCAGTTCGGCGGGGGGGCGTCTTAATGAAAAACTGTTTTTT
TRBV7-7	TRBJ2-2	NA	NA	CASSLGWGSNTGELFF	TGTGCCAGCAGCTTAGGGTGGGGAAGCAACACCGGGGAGCTGTTTTTT
TRBV6-1	TRBJ2-1	once	NA	CASSERTDNEQFF	TGTGCCAGCAGTGAGCGGACAGACAATGAGCAGTTCTTC
TRBV5-1	TRBJ1-3	NA	TRBD1	CASSPGTAASGNTIYF	TGCGCCAGCAGCCCCGGGACAGCCGCCTCTGGAAACACCATATATTTT
TRBV18	TRBJ2-2	NA	NA	CASSRAGENGELFF	TGTGCCAGCTCACGAGCAGGGGAGAACGGGGAGCTGTTTTTT
TRBV7-9	TRBJ2-1	NA	NA	CALGSYNEQFF	TGTGCCCTTGGTTCCTACAATGAGCAGTTCTTC
TRBV5-4	TRBJ1-1	NA	TRBD1	CASSPGTGGRGTEAFF	TGTGCCAGCAGCCCAGGAACAGGGGGGCGGGGCACTGAAGCTTTCTTT
TRBV4-1	TRBJ2-7	NA	TRBD1	CASSQEGPDRRYEQYF	TGCGCCAGCAGCCAAGAGGGTCCGGACAGGCGGTACGAGCAGTACTTC
TRBV7-2	TRBJ2-3	NA	TRBD2	CASSLGRGRSTDTQYF	TGTGCCAGCAGCCTAGGGAGGGGACGGAGCACAGATACGCAGTATTTT
TRBV7-9	TRBJ2-1	NA	TRBD2	CASSPGTSGLYNEQFF	TGTGCCAGCAGCCCAGGGACTAGCGGGTTATACAATGAGCAGTTCTTC
TRBV4-2	TRBJ2-2	NA	TRBD2	CASSQDRGAGVTGELFF	TGTGCCAGCAGCCAAGATCGGGGCGCGGGAGTTACCGGGGAGCTGTTTTTT
TRBV18	TRBJ1-1	NA	NA	CASSPRPSERAFF	TGTGCCAGCTCACCTAGGCCCAGCGAGAGGGCTTTCTTT